These 30 T cell receptor beta chains were sequenced from one sample in a study of regulatory T cells in long-lasting Graves disease. Arm-PCR of CDR3 regions and iRepertoire HTBI primers were used to build TCR beta libraries. In TCRdb, the multiplex PCR reads were re-called with MiXCR into one record per CDR3 protein. The sample lists approximately 400,000 distinct CDR3 sequences; about 15% were seen once. Indicated time point: newly diagnosed GD, antithyroid drugs for less than 3 months. Making the TCR library involved RNA that had been extracted from PBMCs. The data also belong to a second study, concerning T cells in Graves' hyperthyroidism and ophthalmopathy.

Sequencing used peripheral blood mononuclear cells (PBMCs), obtained at new diagnosis, from a patient treated with antithyroid drugs. Receptors were obtained from a woman between 25 and 40 years old with Graves disease.

The J gene is TRBJ2-7, the V gene TRBV28; 9 nucleotides match TRBD1. Trimming at V came to 0 bases and at J to 3 bases, leaving 3 bases not matched to a gene. CDR1 is MDHEN and CDR2 is SYDVKM in the germline V gene. The CDR3 contains 15 residues. The DNA of the CDR3 is TGTGCCAGCAGTTTATGGGGGACAGGGAGCTACGAGCAGTACTTC. Translated: CASSLWGTGSYEQYF.

This clonotype showed up many times. The chain has TRBV7-9 and TRBJ2-1; D is unclear. Looked up from germline, CDR1 is SEHNR and CDR2 is FQNEAQ (reference sequence). This CDR3 is built from 13 residues. Trimming left V 4 bases short and J 4 bases short, with 8 bases between. CDR3 amino acids: CASSSVGYNEQFF. The CDR3, as DNA: TGTGCCAGCAGCTCTGTAGGTTACAATGAGCAGTTCTTC.

This clonotype has more than one count but fewer than ten. V usage is TRBV6-1 and J usage is TRBJ2-2; D not certain. This CDR3 comprises 13 residues. The V gene lost 6 bases and the J gene lost 7 bases, with 12 bases spanning the gap. Germline V gene lookup returns CDR1 MNHNS and CDR2 SASEGT. In DNA form, the CDR3 reads TGTGCCAGCAGCAAATTTAGGAGCGGGGAGCTGTTTTTT. Translating it yields CASSKFRSGELFF.

CDR3 protein: CAWITGTSGAYEQYF. Here the CDR3 DNA reads TGTGCCTGGATTACCGGGACTAGCGGAGCCTACGAGCAGTACTTC. The genes are TRBV30 and TRBJ2-7, with TRBD2 matching over 11 bases. Germline V gives CDR1 GTSNPN, CDR2 SVGIG (reference sequence). J gave up 2 bases and V 4 bases, and 7 bases lay outside the gene matches. CDR3 length equals 15 residues.

V is TRBV29-1 and J is TRBJ2-3, with TRBD2 identical over 7 bases. The CDR3 is made up of 13 amino acids. The J segment lost 0 bases and the V segment lost 6 bases, leaving 3 bases of the junction unmatched. Germline loops: CDR1 SQVTM, CDR2 ANQGSEA. DNA for the CDR3: TGCAGCGTAGTTAGCGGGAGCACAGATACGCAGTATTTT. Protein sequence: CSVVSGSTDTQYF.

This clonotype was counted at least ten times. The V call is TRBV5-1, the J call TRBJ1-2, with unresolved D. Germline CDR1 SGHRS, CDR2 YFSETQ. V was shortened by 2 bases and J by 3 bases, with 14 bases between the two germline ends. The CDR3 is made up of 15 amino acids. DNA for the CDR3: TGCGCCAGCAGCTTCCTCCGGACCCGGGACTATGGCTACACCTTC. Translation: CASSFLRTRDYGYTF.

This chain uses TRBV7-9 with TRBJ1-2; D not resolved. This CDR3 spans 13 amino acids. V was clipped by 1 base and J by 3 bases, with 6 bases between them. Germline CDR1 SEHNR, CDR2 FQNEAQ (reference sequence). CDR3 coding DNA: TGTGCCAGCAGCTTAGGACTCCACTATGGCTACACCTTC. This gives the protein CASSLGLHYGYTF.

The table lists this clonotype with a few counts. The chain links TRBV28 to TRBJ1-4; D unclear. Trimming stripped 5 bases from V and 4 bases from J, with 11 bases between. The CDR3 loop spans 14 amino acids. Germline V gene lookup returns CDR1 MDHEN and CDR2 SYDVKM. The CDR3 nucleotides read TGTGCCAGCAGTCACCCACGGGGTAATGAAAAACTGTTTTTT. It yields the protein CASSHPRGNEKLFF.

This chain uses TRBV3-1 with TRBJ2-2; unclear D gene. Germline V gene data show CDR1 as LGHDT and CDR2 as YNNKEL (reference sequence). This CDR3 has 14 residues. V was shortened by 4 bases and J by 3 bases, with 9 bases between the two germline ends. The CDR3 region is CASSPPTDTGELFF. For the CDR3, the DNA is TGTGCCAGCAGCCCACCCACGGACACCGGGGAGCTGTTTTTT.

This clonotype was detected many times. This chain links TRBV5-1 with TRBJ2-7; possibly TRBD2 for D (7 bases). CDR3 length: 13 residues. Germline V gives CDR1 SGHRS, CDR2 YFSETQ. With 4 bases removed from V and 5 bases from J, the gap between germline ends came to 13 bases. CDR3 in DNA: TGCGCCAGCAGCCGGTGGGGGGGCAACGAGCAGTACTTC. It codes for CASSRWGGNEQYF.

In this sample, this clonotype turned up many times. The chain combines TRBV6-9 with TRBJ2-7; 8 nucleotides line up with TRBD2. Trimming removed 4 bases from V and 2 bases from J; junction bases left unmatched: 7. CDR3 length equals 15 residues. Germline CDR1 is MNHGY and CDR2 is SVAAGI. This CDR3 reads CASSSTGRATYEQYF. The DNA of the CDR3 is TGTGCCAGCAGTTCGACCGGGAGGGCGACCTACGAGCAGTACTTC.

This clonotype appeared a few times. CDR3 amino acids: CATNSGRDGTQYF. DNA of the CDR3: TGTGCCACCAACAGCGGGAGGGATGGGACCCAGTACTTC. The chain has TRBV15 and TRBJ2-5; 10 nucleotides line up with TRBD2. V trimming: 7 bases; J trimming: 7 bases; junction bases outside the gene matches: 6. Per germline, CDR1 LNHNV and CDR2 YYDKDF (reference sequence). The CDR3 totals 13 residues.

The chain combines TRBV5-1 with TRBJ2-1, with TRBD2 identical over 9 bases. CDR3 length: 14 residues. V lost 5 bases and J lost 4; bases outside the gene matches: 4. Per germline, CDR1 SGHRS and CDR2 YFSETQ. The CDR3 loop is CASRGSGRYNEQFF. As DNA, the CDR3 is TGCGCCAGCAGAGGGAGCGGGAGGTACAATGAGCAGTTCTTC.

This chain links TRBV7-9 with TRBJ1-1; 8 positions match TRBD1. V lost 1 base to trimming and J lost 2 bases; unmatched junction nucleotides: 9. The CDR3 extends over 17 amino acids. Germline-derived CDR1 and CDR2 are SEHNR and FQNEAQ (reference sequence). The CDR3 DNA reads as TGTGCCAGCAGCTTAGGGGGGGCAGGGGGCCGTAACACTGAAGCTTTCTTT. Translating it yields CASSLGGAGGRNTEAFF.

This clonotype was seen ten or more times. The V and J genes are TRBV29-1 and TRBJ1-2; 8 nucleotides line up with TRBD1. CDR3 size: 15 residues. The ends lost 3 bases at V and 3 bases at J; junction bases unmatched: 9. CDR1 SQVTM and CDR2 ANQGSEA come from the germline V gene. CDR3 nucleotides: TGCAGCGTTGACGGAAAGACAGGGGCTTACTATGGCTACACCTTC. This sequence encodes CSVDGKTGAYYGYTF.

The rearrangement uses TRBV4-1 and TRBJ1-3, with a tentative D call TRBD1 (6 bases). Germline CDR1 MGHRA, CDR2 YSYEKL. Trimming removed 1 base at V and 4 bases at J, with 20 bases between. The CDR3 loop spans 18 amino acids. This CDR3 reads CASSQVPAAGGQGNTIYF. Written as DNA, the CDR3 is TGCGCCAGCAGCCAAGTCCCAGCGGCGGGGGGCCAGGGAAACACCATATATTTT.

This clonotype has a count of ten or more. V is TRBV18 and J is TRBJ1-4; unclear D gene. The V gene's germline CDR1 is KGHSH and CDR2 LQKENI. The CDR3 has 13 residues. The germline V and J ends were trimmed by 4 bases and 11 bases, with 14 bases remaining between them. The CDR3 reads CASSQGDLGKLFF. In nucleotides, the CDR3 is TGTGCCAGCTCACAGGGAGACCTTGGCAAACTGTTTTTT.

This clonotype was seen ten or more times. The gene calls are TRBV10-3 and TRBJ1-2; D remains ambiguous. Germline CDR1 reads ENHRY; CDR2 reads SYGVKD. The CDR3 runs 13 residues. V was trimmed by 4 bases and J by 8 bases, leaving 14 bases between them. The CDR3 is CAISASTAEGYTF. The CDR3 DNA sequence: TGTGCCATCAGTGCTTCGACTGCCGAGGGCTACACCTTC.

This clonotype has ten or more counts. The gene calls are TRBV30 and TRBJ1-5; no clear D gene. CDR1 and CDR2 from the germline V gene are GTSNPN and SVGIG (reference sequence). The CDR3 has 14 residues. V was cut by 0 bases and J by 6 bases, with 12 bases left in between. The CDR3 sequence: CAWSVSRLVQPQHF. The DNA for the CDR3 is TGTGCCTGGAGTGTATCCAGGTTGGTTCAGCCCCAGCATTTT.

V is TRBV5-4 and J is TRBJ2-7; TRBD2 agrees at 10 bases. Germline CDR1 SGHNT, CDR2 YYREEE (reference sequence). The CDR3 spans 15 residues. Germline trimming cut 4 bases from V and 6 bases from J; bases unmatched to any gene: 10. In DNA, the CDR3 is TGTGCCAGCAGCCCTCTAGCGGGAGTTCCCCTCGAGCAGTACTTC. It encodes CASSPLAGVPLEQYF.

In its sample, this clonotype was seen a few times. The chain employs TRBV15 and TRBJ1-4, with a tentative D call TRBD1 (6 bases). Per germline, CDR1 LNHNV and CDR2 YYDKDF (reference sequence). V lost 7 bases, J lost 5 bases, and 11 bases lay in between. The CDR3 runs to 13 residues. The CDR3 sequence: CATIGQPNEKLFF. CDR3 bases: TGTGCCACCATAGGACAGCCCAATGAAAAACTGTTTTTT. Using reference TRBV15 and TRBJ1-4 for the parts outside the CDR3, the full variable domain is DAMVIQNPRYQVTQFGKPVTLSCSQTLNHNVMYWYQQKSSQAPKLLFHYYDKDFNNEADTPDNFQSRRPNTSFCFLDIRSPGLGDTAMYLCATIGQPNEKLFFGSGTQLSVL.

The chain carries TRBV10-3 and TRBJ2-1; 10 nucleotides match TRBD2. The trim removed 2 bases at V and 1 base at J, leaving 11 bases unmatched. CDR3 size: 19 residues. Germline assignment: CDR1 ENHRY and CDR2 SYGVKD. The CDR3 region is CAISEPLINSGRSYNEQFF. CDR3 DNA sequence: TGTGCCATCAGTGAGCCCCTCATAAATAGCGGGAGGTCCTACAATGAGCAGTTCTTC.

In its sample, this clonotype was seen many times. V usage is TRBV4-2 and J usage is TRBJ2-3; the match to TRBD2 covers 14 bases. V trimming: 0 bases; J trimming: 4 bases; junction bases outside the gene matches: 9. The CDR3 totals 19 residues. CDR1 and CDR2 from the germline V gene are LGHNA and YNFKEQ. The CDR3 DNA reads TGTGCCAGCAGCCAAGACAGGGGACGACTAGCGGGAGGGGCAGATACGCAGTATTTT. Translated, it gives CASSQDRGRLAGGADTQYF.

The chain employs TRBV4-2 and TRBJ2-6; a possible D gene is TRBD1 (8 bases). CDR3 size: 20 residues. V was cut by 1 base and J by 0 bases, with 19 bases left in between. Germline CDR1 reads LGHNA; CDR2 reads YNFKEQ. CDR3 amino acids: CASSQGTAGQAISGANVLTF. CDR3 nucleotides: TGTGCCAGCAGCCAAGGGACAGCGGGACAGGCCATCTCTGGGGCCAACGTCCTGACTTTC.

This clonotype was counted ten times or more. The chain recombines TRBV28 with TRBJ1-6; D is unresolved. Germline-derived CDR1 and CDR2 are MDHEN and SYDVKM. The CDR3 totals 13 residues. The V end lost 2 bases, the J end lost 10 bases, and 9 bases lay between the germline ends. CDR3 nucleotides: TGTGCCAGCAGTTTAGCCCTTCTGTCACCCCTCCACTTT. Translation: CASSLALLSPLHF.

This clonotype was seen at least ten times. This chain uses TRBV29-1 with TRBJ1-1; D ambiguous. The germline V gene has CDR1 SQVTM and CDR2 ANQGSEA. This CDR3 has 12 amino acids. V was shortened by 4 bases and J by 1 base, with 7 bases between the two germline ends. CDR3 amino acids: CSVGEWNTEAFF. CDR3 in DNA: TGCAGCGTTGGAGAATGGAACACTGAAGCTTTCTTT. The full variable domain, in which reference TRBV29-1 and TRBJ1-1 provide the parts outside the CDR3, is SAVISQKPSRDICQRGTSLTIQCQVDSQVTMMFWYRQQPGQSLTLIATANQGSEATYESGFVIDKFPISRPNLTFSTLTVSNMSPEDSSIYLCSVGEWNTEAFFGQGTRLTVV.

In its sample, this clonotype was seen many times. CDR3 residues: CASSPPTLRGTGELFF. CDR3 in DNA: TGTGCCAGCTCACCACCAACCCTAAGGGGGACCGGGGAGCTGTTTTTT. This chain uses TRBV18 with TRBJ2-2; D is perhaps TRBD1 (6 bases). V was shortened by 0 bases and J by 5 bases, with 13 bases between the two germline ends. CDR3 length equals 16 residues. Germline loops: CDR1 KGHSH, CDR2 LQKENI.

This clonotype has a count of ten or more. V and J are TRBV29-1 and TRBJ2-3, with D hard to call. Germline-derived CDR1 and CDR2 are SQVTM and ANQGSEA. V was cut by 6 bases and J by 6 bases, with 16 bases left in between. The CDR3 consists of 13 residues. CDR3 nucleotide sequence: TGCAGCGTCCTGGACCTGGTGGGGGATACGCAGTATTTT. Protein: CSVLDLVGDTQYF.

This clonotype has at least ten counts. The V and J genes are TRBV28 and TRBJ2-2; D is unresolved. In germline, CDR1 is MDHEN, CDR2 SYDVKM. The CDR3 runs to 15 residues. V was shortened by 5 bases and J by 4 bases, with 14 bases between the two germline ends. Written as DNA, the CDR3 is TGTGCCAGCAGTCCTTCGGATGTAGCCACCGGGGAGCTGTTTTTT. Its translation is CASSPSDVATGELFF.

This clonotype was seen at least ten times. The rearrangement links TRBV30 to TRBJ2-7, with a possible D match to TRBD1 (6 bases). The CDR3 covers 13 residues. Germline CDR1 and CDR2: GTSNPN and SVGIG (reference sequence). Trimming took off 0 bases at V and 7 bases at J, with 13 bases between the two ends. In DNA form, the CDR3 reads TGTGCCTGGAGTGTAGACAGGTCGGATGAGCAGTACTTC. The encoded protein is CAWSVDRSDEQYF.